The source of this T cell receptor (beta chain) is a study of shared T cell receptors in the human thymus. This clone has just one count. Between the trimmed V and J ends, which lost 4 bases and 3 bases, there was a span of 18 bases. This CDR3 has 16 residues. Per germline, CDR1 SGHTA and CDR2 FQGTGA. The protocol was immunoSEQ multiplex PCR, while the TCRdb copy is restricted to in-frame clones and leaves out a portion. The data show over 65,000 clones, with about 95% seen just once and approximately 0.03% held by the top ten. The source of this sequence is a human donor. Material for sequencing was thymocytes. V gene TRBV7-3 combines with J gene TRBJ1-2, with D possibly TRBD1 on 5 matching bases. The CDR3 spells CASSSSGPPKDYGYTF. The CDR3 nucleotides are TGTGCCAGCAGCTCCTCGGGACCACCCAAGGACTATGGCTACACCTTC.